This is a list of T cell receptor beta chains from one sample in a study of T cells in Graves' hyperthyroidism and ophthalmopathy. One entry per CDR3 protein, called by TCRdb with MiXCR from the multiplex PCR reads. The sample lists roughly 240,000 distinct CDR3 sequences, 15% to 20% seen once, with around 30% in the top ten. The sequenced material came from blood. The receptor source for this set is a woman aged 18-35 years with Graves' ophthalmopathy. The conserved cysteine and the conserved F or W are not part of the CDR3 here. Only part of the rows carry a size: once, few, many, or a class if the clone is expanded.

len: 13; v_gene: TRBV20-1; j_gene: TRBJ2-7; abundance: many; CDR3aa: SARRPAGSSYEQY
len: 11; v_gene: TRBV19; j_gene: TRBJ2-1; abundance: few; CDR3aa: ASTSGRYNEQF
len: 11; v_gene: TRBV20-1; j_gene: TRBJ2-5; abundance: .; CDR3aa: SARTGVGETQY
len: 12; v_gene: TRBV5-1; j_gene: TRBJ1-2; abundance: many; CDR3aa: ASSSTGGNGGYT
len: 11; v_gene: TRBV3-1; j_gene: TRBJ1-6; abundance: many; CDR3aa: ASSQLTNSPLH
len: 14; v_gene: TRBV4-2; j_gene: TRBJ2-3; abundance: many; CDR3aa: ASSQGLAGVGDTQY
len: 11; v_gene: TRBV9; j_gene: TRBJ2-1; abundance: many; CDR3aa: ASSVGLNNEQF
len: 12; v_gene: TRBV3-1; j_gene: TRBJ2-1; abundance: many; CDR3aa: ASSQGQGYNEQF
len: 17; v_gene: TRBV3-1; j_gene: TRBJ2-3; abundance: .; CDR3aa: ASSQPRLAGGPFPDTQY
len: 14; v_gene: TRBV6-1; j_gene: TRBJ1-5; abundance: many; CDR3aa: ASSEGRNTWNQPQH
len: 15; v_gene: TRBV5-4; j_gene: TRBJ2-3; abundance: few; CDR3aa: ASSLKNSGSPTDTQY
len: 11; v_gene: TRBV13; j_gene: TRBJ2-7; abundance: few; CDR3aa: ARSPGQTYEQY
len: 15; v_gene: TRBV15; j_gene: TRBJ2-2; abundance: .; CDR3aa: ATSGTSGRIATGELF
len: 14; v_gene: TRBV28; j_gene: TRBJ2-1; abundance: once; CDR3aa: ASSLETRPSYNEQF
len: 13; v_gene: TRBV20-1; j_gene: TRBJ1-1; abundance: .; CDR3aa: SARPPDRGFTEAF
len: 12; v_gene: TRBV15; j_gene: TRBJ2-1; abundance: .; CDR3aa: ATSPWGDYREQF
len: 12; v_gene: TRBV30; j_gene: TRBJ2-3; abundance: many; CDR3aa: AWSVFSSTDTQY
len: 12; v_gene: TRBV14; j_gene: TRBJ1-1; abundance: many; CDR3aa: ASSRSPGNTEAF
len: 11; v_gene: TRBV7-3; j_gene: TRBJ2-1; abundance: .; CDR3aa: ASSSSRGNEQF
len: 13; v_gene: TRBV12-3/TRBV12-4; j_gene: TRBJ1-4; abundance: many; CDR3aa: ASSFGGTGDEKLF
len: 13; v_gene: TRBV20-1; j_gene: TRBJ2-3; abundance: .; CDR3aa: SASGRVPSTDTQY
len: 13; v_gene: TRBV5-5; j_gene: TRBJ2-3; abundance: many; CDR3aa: ASSLRTGATDTQY
len: 13; v_gene: TRBV4-2; j_gene: TRBJ1-6; abundance: .; CDR3aa: ASSHPSSYNSPLH
len: 12; v_gene: TRBV7-9; j_gene: TRBJ1-1; abundance: many; CDR3aa: ASTRRAAGTEAF
len: 13; v_gene: TRBV28; j_gene: TRBJ2-7; abundance: many; CDR3aa: ASSFLAGESYEQY
len: 14; v_gene: TRBV14; j_gene: TRBJ2-5; abundance: many; CDR3aa: ASSQDSRGYQETQY
len: 12; v_gene: TRBV11-2; j_gene: TRBJ2-3; abundance: .; CDR3aa: ASSLAGGGNTQY
len: 14; v_gene: TRBV2; j_gene: TRBJ1-2; abundance: many; CDR3aa: ASSPTGRYNGYGYT
len: 11; v_gene: TRBV6-1; j_gene: TRBJ2-7; abundance: many; CDR3aa: ASSLYTAYEQY
len: 14; v_gene: TRBV15; j_gene: TRBJ1-2; abundance: .; CDR3aa: ATSRDSGALNYGYT
len: 11; v_gene: TRBV30; j_gene: TRBJ1-1; abundance: many; CDR3aa: AFLDRLNTEAF
len: 12; v_gene: TRBV19; j_gene: TRBJ2-2; abundance: .; CDR3aa: ASRRSGGTGELF
len: 12; v_gene: TRBV10-3; j_gene: TRBJ2-3; abundance: many; CDR3aa: AISDGQGGYTQY
len: 13; v_gene: TRBV7-6; j_gene: TRBJ2-1; abundance: many; CDR3aa: ASSLAIAGGDEQF
len: 13; v_gene: TRBV5-1; j_gene: TRBJ2-3; abundance: many; CDR3aa: ASSLGGGSTDTQY
len: 12; v_gene: TRBV6-1; j_gene: TRBJ1-1; abundance: many; CDR3aa: ASSDGWENTEAF
len: 11; v_gene: TRBV11-3; j_gene: TRBJ2-5; abundance: many; CDR3aa: ASSLGSQETQY
len: 12; v_gene: TRBV18; j_gene: TRBJ2-5; abundance: many; CDR3aa: ASSPRQGRETQY
len: 11; v_gene: TRBV18; j_gene: TRBJ2-7; abundance: many; CDR3aa: ASSEDNYYEQY
len: 15; v_gene: TRBV28; j_gene: TRBJ1-2; abundance: many; CDR3aa: ASSLAIPGPLWDGYT
len: 13; v_gene: TRBV10-2; j_gene: TRBJ1-1; abundance: many; CDR3aa: ASSGQGRLNTEAF
len: 14; v_gene: TRBV7-2; j_gene: TRBJ2-2; abundance: many; CDR3aa: ASSFRTSGNTGELF
len: 11; v_gene: TRBV20-1; j_gene: TRBJ2-3; abundance: many; CDR3aa: SAPRGPGDTQY
len: 10; v_gene: TRBV5-1; j_gene: TRBJ1-1; abundance: .; CDR3aa: ASSWQDGVAF
len: 13; v_gene: TRBV7-6; j_gene: TRBJ2-1; abundance: many; CDR3aa: ASSLATSGLGEQF